This T cell receptor (beta chain) was profiled in a study of blood T cell repertoires in COVID-19 (TCRdb year 2020). As for the study more broadly: Collaborator samples came from the United States, Italy and Spain and covered acute and convalescent phases of COVID-19. The prospective study material was composed of cDNA or gDNA derived from T cells, B-cell-depleted T cells, or PBMCs. Deeply sampled blood TCRbeta repertoires from subjects exposed to, actively infected with, or recovered from COVID-19 were included in the dataset. The repertoires were made available in a free public database intended to serve as a resource for research on the immune response to SARS-CoV-2. The samples were drawn from two sources: the first 160 participants of the ongoing ImmuneRACE study, and 950 to 1,500 subjects contributed by 6 global collaborators. The sample metadata nearly always contained a de-identified subject ID, COVID-19 status, age in years and sex. Where available, HLA class I and class II types were obtained from metadata supplied by the sample provider rather than from assay-based typing.

This clone was seen just once. This receptor's antigen is unknown. No per-base quality is available; no much larger clone lies one base away. The immunoSEQ Assay, a bias-controlled multiplex PCR, was used to amplify TCRbeta CDR3 regions from genomic DNA. The paper's processing steps were these. Within the assay, amplification of reference gene primers was used to estimate how many nucleated cells each sample contained. To quantify the absolute abundance of each unique TCRbeta CDR3 rearrangement, sequence reads were collapsed and filtered. For each sample, productive Simpson clonality was calculated as the square root of Simpson's diversity index across productive rearrangements. The table comes from immuneACCESS by way of TCRdb, which keeps in-frame sequences with V and J called. Part of the clones is missing from these tables; in studies checked, under half for an unresolved V gene and the rest for unknown reasons. The DNA was the basis for D and trimming; V, J and clone size are from that table. Across this sample there are some 300,000 clones, with just under 90% seen only once. The ten largest clonotypes hold 2.5% to 3.5% of the sample.

Based on the germline V gene (reference sequence), the CDR1 and CDR2 sequences are LNHDA and SQIVND. Relative to germline, V is 0 bases shorter and J is 1 base shorter, with 8 bases between their ends. The CDR3 starts with the cysteine, ends with the phenylalanine, and has 15 residues. Kept here is only the CDR3 DNA, which spans 45 bases and is read in frame from base 1. Participants in the prospective study were enrolled through a virtual design, were aged roughly 18 to 95 years, and lived in some 24 United States geographic areas. In the prospective study, participants were assigned to cohorts based on the clinical history participants reported in a screening survey and a study questionnaire. Exposed participants had been in contact, within 2 weeks of entering the study, with a person who had a PCR-confirmed or clinician-diagnosed case of COVID-19. In the prospective study, whole blood, serum and a nasopharyngeal or oropharyngeal swab were collected from each participant by mobile phlebotomists. Prospective study participants could optionally give additional blood draws and questionnaires over a 2-month period. Before DNA extraction, blood samples from the prospective study were shipped at room temperature or frozen.

What the study reported, not specific to this receptor: Clinical and demographic metadata were provided uncurated, with the amount varying by source and participant.

The chain uses TRBV19 and TRBJ2-3, with the D segment identity uncertain. This receptor was obtained from a woman between 45 and 60 years old who had been exposed to COVID-19. Sequenced: PBMCs or T cells enriched from blood (not recorded which). The CDR3 reads as follows: CASSIDGRGTDTQYF. The sequence in DNA is TGTGCCAGTAGTATAGATGGCCGGGGCACAGATACGCAGTATTTT.